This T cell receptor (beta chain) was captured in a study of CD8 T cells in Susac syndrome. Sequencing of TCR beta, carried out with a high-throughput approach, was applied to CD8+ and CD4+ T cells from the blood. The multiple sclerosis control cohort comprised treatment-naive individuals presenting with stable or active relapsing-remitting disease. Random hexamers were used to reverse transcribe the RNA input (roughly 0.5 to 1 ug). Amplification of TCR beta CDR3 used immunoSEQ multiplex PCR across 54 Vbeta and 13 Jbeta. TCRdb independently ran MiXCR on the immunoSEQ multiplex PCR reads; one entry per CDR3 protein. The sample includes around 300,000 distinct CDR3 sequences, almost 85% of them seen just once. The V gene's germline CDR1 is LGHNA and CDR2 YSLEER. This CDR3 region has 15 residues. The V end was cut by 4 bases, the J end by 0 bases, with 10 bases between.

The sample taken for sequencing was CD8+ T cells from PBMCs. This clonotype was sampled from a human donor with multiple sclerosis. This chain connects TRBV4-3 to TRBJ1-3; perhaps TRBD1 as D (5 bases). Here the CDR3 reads CASSPGASSGNTIYF. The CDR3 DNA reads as TGCGCCAGCAGCCCCGGGGCGAGCTCTGGAAACACCATATATTTT.